A selection of T cell receptor beta chains follows, all from one sample in a study of blood T cells in healthy people across ages. TCRdb reprocessed the 5' RACE reads via MiXCR and lists one record per CDR3 protein. The repertoire has 1.5 million to 2 million distinct CDR3 sequences, less than 50% of them found once; the top ten carry roughly 2%. The sequenced material came from blood. Source of these receptors: a woman in her forties in good health. Both conserved end residues are part of each CDR3. D genes are given only for firm matches. Only part of the rows carry a size: once, few, many, or a class if the clone is expanded.

clone_size: -
v_call: TRBV20-1
j_call: TRBJ2-1
d_call: TRBD1
cdr3_aa: CSANPAGTGGYNEQFF
cdr3_nt: TGCAGTGCTAACCCAGCCGGGACAGGGGGCTACAATGAGCAGTTCTTC

clone_size: -
v_call: TRBV18
j_call: TRBJ2-3
d_call: -
cdr3_aa: CASSTRQTTDTQYF
cdr3_nt: TGTGCCAGCTCAACCCGACAGACAACAGATACGCAGTATTTT

clone_size: -
v_call: TRBV5-1
j_call: TRBJ2-7
d_call: -
cdr3_aa: CASSLGSGPRYEQYF
cdr3_nt: TGCGCCAGCAGCTTGGGGTCTGGACCCAGATACGAGCAGTACTTC

clone_size: -
v_call: TRBV28
j_call: TRBJ2-1
d_call: -
cdr3_aa: CASSRSGPENEQFF
cdr3_nt: TGTGCCAGCAGTCGGTCCGGCCCTGAAAATGAGCAGTTCTTC

clone_size: -
v_call: TRBV7-9
j_call: TRBJ1-2
d_call: -
cdr3_aa: CASSLVGSENYGYTF
cdr3_nt: TGTGCCAGCAGCTTAGTGGGATCGGAGAACTATGGCTACACCTTC

clone_size: few
v_call: TRBV29-1
j_call: TRBJ2-7
d_call: -
cdr3_aa: CSVGVWAGGHYEQYF
cdr3_nt: TGCAGCGTTGGCGTGTGGGCAGGGGGGCACTACGAGCAGTACTTC

clone_size: -
v_call: TRBV7-9
j_call: TRBJ2-5
d_call: -
cdr3_aa: CASSFFPGIRQTQETQYF
cdr3_nt: TGTGCCAGCAGCTTTTTTCCTGGGATTAGACAGACCCAAGAGACCCAGTACTTC

clone_size: -
v_call: TRBV29-1
j_call: TRBJ2-1
d_call: TRBD1
cdr3_aa: CSTQDRGDEQFF
cdr3_nt: TGCAGCACCCAGGACAGGGGCGATGAGCAGTTCTTC

clone_size: -
v_call: TRBV19
j_call: TRBJ1-4
d_call: -
cdr3_aa: CASFHPNEKLFF
cdr3_nt: TGTGCCAGTTTCCACCCGAATGAAAAACTGTTTTTT

clone_size: -
v_call: TRBV5-1
j_call: TRBJ1-1
d_call: TRBD1
cdr3_aa: CASSHGTGVVVNTEAFF
cdr3_nt: TGCGCCAGCAGCCACGGGACAGGGGTCGTCGTGAACACTGAAGCTTTCTTT

clone_size: many
v_call: TRBV6-2/TRBV6-3
j_call: TRBJ2-6
d_call: -
cdr3_aa: CASSYSGANVLTF
cdr3_nt: TGTGCCAGCAGTTACTCTGGGGCCAACGTCCTGACTTTC

clone_size: few
v_call: TRBV20-1
j_call: TRBJ2-7
d_call: TRBD1
cdr3_aa: CSARDPGQGPYEQYF
cdr3_nt: TGCAGTGCTAGAGATCCGGGACAGGGACCCTACGAGCAGTACTTC

clone_size: -
v_call: TRBV28
j_call: TRBJ2-1
d_call: TRBD1
cdr3_aa: CASSPSGQGDNEQFF
cdr3_nt: TGTGCCAGTTCCCCCTCAGGACAGGGAGACAATGAGCAGTTCTTC

clone_size: -
v_call: TRBV16
j_call: TRBJ1-5
d_call: TRBD1
cdr3_aa: CASSQSLRGSNQPQHF
cdr3_nt: TGTGCCAGCAGCCAATCGCTCAGGGGGAGCAATCAGCCCCAGCATTTT

clone_size: -
v_call: TRBV25-1
j_call: TRBJ1-4
d_call: -
cdr3_aa: CASSEGRGTTNEKLFF
cdr3_nt: TGTGCCAGCAGTGAAGGAAGGGGTACAACTAATGAAAAACTGTTTTTT

clone_size: -
v_call: TRBV4-3
j_call: TRBJ2-6
d_call: -
cdr3_aa: CASSQDWAGPSGANVLTF
cdr3_nt: TGCGCCAGCAGCCAAGATTGGGCAGGCCCCTCTGGGGCCAACGTCCTGACTTTC

clone_size: -
v_call: TRBV21-1
j_call: TRBJ2-7
d_call: -
cdr3_aa: CASSQTAYRDSYEQYF
cdr3_nt: TGTGCCAGCTCCCAAACAGCCTACAGGGATTCCTACGAGCAGTACTTC

clone_size: -
v_call: TRBV6-2/TRBV6-3
j_call: TRBJ2-7
d_call: -
cdr3_aa: CASTGVLSYEQYF
cdr3_nt: TGTGCCAGCACAGGGGTACTCTCCTACGAGCAGTACTTC

clone_size: -
v_call: TRBV7-2
j_call: TRBJ2-1
d_call: -
cdr3_aa: CASSLDRTLPEEQFF
cdr3_nt: TGTGCCAGCAGCCTTGACCGGACCCTCCCCGAGGAGCAGTTCTTC

clone_size: -
v_call: TRBV7-2
j_call: TRBJ1-2
d_call: -
cdr3_aa: CASSRTTALANYGYTF
cdr3_nt: TGCGCCAGCAGCCGCACGACAGCGCTAGCTAACTATGGCTACACCTTC

clone_size: -
v_call: TRBV5-1
j_call: TRBJ2-6
d_call: TRBD1
cdr3_aa: CASSLRGQGPSGANVLTF
cdr3_nt: TGCGCCAGCAGCTTGAGGGGACAGGGCCCCTCTGGGGCCAACGTCCTGACTTTC

clone_size: -
v_call: TRBV12-3/TRBV12-4
j_call: TRBJ1-1
d_call: TRBD1
cdr3_aa: CASSLIRQGTEAFF
cdr3_nt: TGTGCCAGCAGCCTCATTAGACAGGGTACTGAAGCTTTCTTT

clone_size: -
v_call: TRBV5-1
j_call: TRBJ2-7
d_call: TRBD2
cdr3_aa: CASSYRPGLAGSSYEQYF
cdr3_nt: TGCGCCAGCAGCTACCGGCCTGGACTAGCGGGGAGCTCCTACGAGCAGTACTTC

clone_size: -
v_call: TRBV20-1
j_call: TRBJ2-7
d_call: TRBD1
cdr3_aa: CSARGLGTGAYEQYF
cdr3_nt: TGCAGTGCTAGAGGGCTCGGGACAGGCGCCTACGAGCAGTACTTC

clone_size: -
v_call: TRBV4-1
j_call: TRBJ2-5
d_call: TRBD2
cdr3_aa: CASSQDSGGFVETQYF
cdr3_nt: TGCGCCAGCAGCCAAGATAGCGGGGGGTTTGTGGAGACCCAGTACTTC

clone_size: -
v_call: TRBV6-5
j_call: TRBJ2-1
d_call: TRBD1
cdr3_aa: CASRTGTATFYEQFF
cdr3_nt: TGTGCCAGCAGAACCGGGACAGCCACTTTCTACGAGCAGTTCTTC

clone_size: -
v_call: TRBV12-3/TRBV12-4
j_call: TRBJ2-7
d_call: -
cdr3_aa: CASSYYAGPYNEQYF
cdr3_nt: TGTGCCAGCAGTTACTATGCCGGGCCGTACAATGAGCAGTACTTC

clone_size: few
v_call: TRBV6-2/TRBV6-3
j_call: TRBJ2-1
d_call: TRBD1
cdr3_aa: CASSTRAGGSDNEQFF
cdr3_nt: TGTGCCAGCAGTACGCGAGCAGGGGGCAGTGATAATGAGCAGTTCTTC

clone_size: once
v_call: TRBV6-6
j_call: TRBJ1-2
d_call: -
cdr3_aa: CACSELDIYGYTF
cdr3_nt: TGTGCCTGCAGTGAGCTGGACATCTATGGCTACACCTTC

clone_size: -
v_call: TRBV7-9
j_call: TRBJ1-6
d_call: -
cdr3_aa: CASSLVWVSSPLHF
cdr3_nt: TGTGCCAGCAGCTTAGTCTGGGTATCTTCACCCCTCCACTTT

clone_size: -
v_call: TRBV20-1
j_call: TRBJ1-4
d_call: -
cdr3_aa: CSARDRGSTNEKLFF
cdr3_nt: TGCAGTGCTAGAGATCGCGGCTCAACTAATGAAAAACTGTTTTTT

clone_size: -
v_call: TRBV7-2
j_call: TRBJ2-5
d_call: -
cdr3_aa: CASSFRPLQETQYF
cdr3_nt: TGTGCCAGCAGCTTTAGACCCTTACAAGAGACCCAGTACTTC

clone_size: -
v_call: TRBV12-3/TRBV12-4
j_call: TRBJ2-7
d_call: -
cdr3_aa: CASSLAGAEQYF
cdr3_nt: TGTGCCAGCAGTTTAGCAGGGGCCGAGCAGTACTTC